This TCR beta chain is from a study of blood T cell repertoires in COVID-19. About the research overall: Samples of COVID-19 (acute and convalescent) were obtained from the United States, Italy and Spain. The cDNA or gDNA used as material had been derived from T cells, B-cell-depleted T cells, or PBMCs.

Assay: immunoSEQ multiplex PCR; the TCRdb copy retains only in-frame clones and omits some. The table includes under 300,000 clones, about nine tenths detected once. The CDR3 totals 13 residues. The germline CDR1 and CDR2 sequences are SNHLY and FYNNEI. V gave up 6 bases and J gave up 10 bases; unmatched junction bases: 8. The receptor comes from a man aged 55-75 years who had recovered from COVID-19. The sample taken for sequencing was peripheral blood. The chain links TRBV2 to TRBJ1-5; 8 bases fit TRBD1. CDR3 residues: CASRRTGIGPQHF. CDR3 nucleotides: TGTGCCAGCAGGCGGACAGGGATAGGCCCCCAGCATTTT.